This paragraph reports one TCR beta chain. The ends lost 3 bases at V and 1 base at J; junction bases unmatched: 5. Germline assignment: CDR1 DFQATT and CDR2 SNEGSKA (reference sequence). CDR3 length: 14 residues. The data were obtained in a study of blood T cell repertoires in COVID-19. In the original analysis: Estimated nucleated cell counts came from reference gene primer amplification. Assay: immunoSEQ multiplex PCR; the TCRdb copy retains only in-frame clones and omits some. Clone size and the V and J calls come from that table; the DNA yielded D and trimming. Counted here are 85,000 to 90,000 clones, about 88% occurring once; the ten biggest clones make up around 5.2%.

The chain joins TRBV20-1 to TRBJ1-2; 7 nucleotides match TRBD1. Source material: peripheral blood. The clonotype originates from a woman older than 75 with active COVID-19. CDR3 DNA sequence: TGCAGTGCTAGTACAGGGGCCGTTAACTATGGCTACACCTTC. Translated: CSASTGAVNYGYTF.